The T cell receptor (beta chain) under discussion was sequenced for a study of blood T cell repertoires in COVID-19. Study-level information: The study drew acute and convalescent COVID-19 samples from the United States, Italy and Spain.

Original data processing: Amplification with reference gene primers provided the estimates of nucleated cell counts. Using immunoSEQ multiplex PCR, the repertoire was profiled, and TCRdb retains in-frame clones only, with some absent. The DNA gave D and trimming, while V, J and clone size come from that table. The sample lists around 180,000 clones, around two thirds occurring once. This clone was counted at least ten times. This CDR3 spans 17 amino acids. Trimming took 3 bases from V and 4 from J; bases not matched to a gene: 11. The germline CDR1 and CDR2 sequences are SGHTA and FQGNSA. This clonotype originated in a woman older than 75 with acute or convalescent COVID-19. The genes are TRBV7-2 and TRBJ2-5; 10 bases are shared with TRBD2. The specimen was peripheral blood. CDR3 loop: CASSLAKRAGGRETQYF. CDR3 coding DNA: TGTGCCAGCAGCTTGGCGAAACGAGCGGGAGGGCGAGAGACCCAGTACTTC. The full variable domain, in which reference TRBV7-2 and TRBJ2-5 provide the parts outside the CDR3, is GAGVSQSPSNKVTEKGKDVELRCDPISGHTALYWYRQSLGQGLEFLIYFQGNSAPDKSGLPSDRFSAERTGGSVSTLTIQRTQQEDSAVYLCASSLAKRAGGRETQYFGPGTRLLVL.